These 14 T cell receptor beta chains share one sample of origin, sequenced in a study of cytomegalovirus exposure and HLA in healthy donors. PCR used 60 Vbeta primers and 13 Jbeta primers. Only in-frame clones appear in the TCRdb table, and some are missing; sequencing was by immunoSEQ multiplex PCR. The sample lists about 150,000 clones; around 82% were seen once. Sequencing used PBMCs. All receptors derive from a boy aged 2 to 10 in good health and CMV-seronegative.

This clone has just one count. This chain joins TRBV5-4 and TRBJ1-2; tentative D call: TRBD1 (5 bases). Trimming cost V 6 bases and J 2 bases, with 17 bases left between them. CDR3 length: 15 amino acids. The V gene's germline CDR1 is SGHNT and CDR2 YYREEE (reference sequence). As DNA, the CDR3 is TGTGCCAGCACCCGACGGGACGGGGGGAACTATGGCTACACCTTC. As protein: CASTRRDGGNYGYTF.

The chain combines TRBV20-1 with TRBJ2-1; D is perhaps TRBD2 (5 bases). The CDR3 length is 10 residues. Trimming pared 7 bases from V and 6 bases from J, leaving 7 bases between. The V gene's germline CDR1 is DFQATT and CDR2 SNEGSKA (reference sequence). The CDR3 here is CSVRGNEQFF. In nucleotides, the CDR3 is TGCAGTGTTCGGGGCAATGAGCAGTTCTTC.

V usage is TRBV7-2 and J usage is TRBJ2-2, with a possible D match to TRBD2 (5 bases). Germline V lookup: CDR1 SGHTA, CDR2 FQGNSA. This CDR3 is 14 amino acids long. V lost 5 bases and J 6 bases, leaving 13 bases between the germline ends. The CDR3 spells CASSPPVASGELFF. The CDR3 DNA reads as TGTGCCAGCAGCCCCCCTGTAGCGTCCGGGGAGCTGTTTTTT.

CDR3 protein: CASSVTPPAANRRGGYTF. In DNA, the CDR3 is TGTGCCAGCAGTGTCACCCCACCCGCTGCAAACAGGAGGGGAGGCTACACCTTC. The chain couples TRBV6-1 to TRBJ1-2; weak D call: TRBD1 (5 bases). The CDR3 has 18 residues. Per germline, CDR1 MNHNS and CDR2 SASEGT. V was pared by 4 bases and J by 8 bases, with 29 bases between.

CDR3 sequence: CASSDLGTSGAYNEQFF. CDR3 DNA sequence: TGTGCCAGCAGTGACCTAGGGACTAGCGGGGCTTACAATGAGCAGTTCTTC. This chain connects TRBV25-1 to TRBJ2-1, with 13 bases aligning to TRBD2. V gave up 3 bases and J gave up 4 bases; unmatched junction bases: 6. Germline CDR1 and CDR2: MGHDK and SYGVNS. The CDR3 contains 17 residues.

J is TRBJ1-3 and V is TRBV5-1; 8 bases align to TRBD1. Unmatched junction bases numbered 5, after V lost 4 bases and J lost 5 bases. This CDR3 is 14 amino acids long. Per germline, CDR1 SGHRS and CDR2 YFSETQ. As DNA, the CDR3 is TGCGCCAGCAGCGAACGGACAGGGAGAAACACCATATATTTT. Its protein is CASSERTGRNTIYF.

This chain connects TRBV7-9 to TRBJ1-5; D may be TRBD1 (5 bases). This CDR3 region has 17 residues. Trimming left V 3 bases short and J 2 bases short, with 17 bases between. Looked up from germline, CDR1 is SEHNR and CDR2 is FQNEAQ (reference sequence). CDR3 DNA sequence: TGTGCCAGCAGCTTCTTTTGGGGGGAGGACGGCAATCAGCCCCAGCATTTT. It specifies CASSFFWGEDGNQPQHF.

This rearrangement joins TRBV25-1 to TRBJ2-3; maybe TRBD2 (5 bases). There are 16 residues in the CDR3. The germline V gene has CDR1 MGHDK and CDR2 SYGVNS. Trimming left V 6 bases short and J 0 bases short, with 16 bases between. The CDR3: CASSDTPGESTDTQYF. CDR3 DNA: TGTGCCAGCAGCGATACACCTGGGGAGAGCACAGATACGCAGTATTTT.

V usage is TRBV6-1 and J usage is TRBJ2-1; D call uncertain. CDR1 and CDR2 from the germline V gene are MNHNS and SASEGT. This CDR3 comprises 14 residues. V lost 2 bases and J 5 bases, leaving 10 bases between the germline ends. The CDR3 spells CASSETFQDNEQFF. The DNA of the CDR3 is TGTGCCAGCAGTGAAACCTTCCAGGACAATGAGCAGTTCTTC.

J is TRBJ2-7 and V is TRBV18; D is undetermined. CDR1 and CDR2 from the germline V gene are KGHSH and LQKENI. Trimming took 5 bases from V and 2 from J, leaving 7 bases between them. The CDR3 runs to 12 residues. CDR3 sequence (DNA): TGTGCCAGCTCAGCCGAGGCCTACGAGCAGTACTTC. This translates into CASSAEAYEQYF.

V and J are TRBV9 and TRBJ2-4; TRBD1 matches 8 bases. J was trimmed by 0 bases and V by 3 bases; bases with no gene match: 5. Germline-derived CDR1 and CDR2 are SGDLS and YYNGEE. CDR3 length: 16 residues. CDR3 nucleotides: TGTGCCAGCAGCGCTGGACAGGGTCGAGCCAAAAACATTCAGTACTTC. Amino acid sequence: CASSAGQGRAKNIQYF.

This clone occurred once. V usage is TRBV15 and J usage is TRBJ1-2; weak D call: TRBD1 (6 bases). There are 15 residues in the CDR3. Trimming took off 0 bases at V and 8 bases at J, with 16 bases between the two ends. The germline gives CDR1 LNHNV, CDR2 YYDKDF (reference sequence). The CDR3 coding sequence is TGTGCCACCAGCAGAGATTGGGACAAGGACAGAGGCTACACCTTC. It specifies CATSRDWDKDRGYTF.

V and J are TRBV12-1 and TRBJ2-7; TRBD2, the table's D call, lacks a check against the DNA. TRBV12-1 is a pseudogene. This CDR3 has 14 amino acids. CDR3 in DNA: TGTGCCAGCAGCCCTCAAATGCGCTCCTACGAGCAGTACTTC. Amino acid sequence: CASSPQMRSYEQYF.

This clone was found a few times. The chain carries TRBV27 and TRBJ2-2; 7 nucleotides match TRBD2. Germline CDR1 MNHEY, CDR2 SMNVEV (reference sequence). This CDR3 has 14 amino acids. V dropped 1 base and J dropped 4; count of bases not matched to a gene: 0. The CDR3 sequence: CASSLWGGTGELFF. The CDR3, as DNA: TGTGCCAGCAGTTTATGGGGGGGCACCGGGGAGCTGTTTTTT.